The entry that follows covers one T cell receptor (beta chain) sequence. This entry is derived from a study of shared T cell receptors in the human thymus. V shed 0 bases and J 5 bases; nucleotides not matched to a gene: 8. The germline V gene has CDR1 SGDLS and CDR2 YYNGEE. The CDR3 loop spans 16 amino acids. Here immunoSEQ multiplex PCR was the method, and the copy in TCRdb shows in-frame clones only, minus some. The repertoire has over 350,000 clones, around 93% of them found once; the top ten carry around 0.019%. Sequenced input: thymocytes. The sequence came from a human donor. V usage is TRBV9 and J usage is TRBJ2-5, with 9 bases lining up with TRBD2. This chain's CDR3 is CASSVDGAGGLETQYF. The CDR3 DNA reads TGTGCCAGCAGCGTAGATGGTGCGGGAGGGCTGGAGACCCAGTACTTC.